Included here is one T cell receptor beta chain sequence, with context. This clonotype was observed at least ten times. Its target antigen remains unknown. The sample holds no much larger clone one base away, and base qualities are not on file. The data derive from a study of molecular identifiers for immune sequencing clone quantification (dated by TCRdb to the late 2010s). Regarding the complete study: In a replicate experiment, RNA from roughly 18,000 or 92,000 naive CD8 T cells was split into five aliquots, four of which were sequenced. The study was a methods study using CD8 T cells to benchmark molecular-identifier clustering-based TCR repertoire sequencing (MIDCIRS) and TCR RNA copy counting.

CDR1 and CDR2, per the germline V gene (reference sequence), are DFQATT and SNEGSKA. The CDR3 sequence holds 13 residues, the cysteine and phenylalanine included. Only the CDR3 DNA stays, 39 bases, in frame from base 1. V loses 6 bases of germline sequence and J loses 0 bases, and the interval between the two ends is 11 bases. Library generation was performed with PCR. For sequencing, an Illumina HiSeq 4000 was employed. Bulk TCR libraries were generated as previously described, with the TCR primers listed in Table S5 used. Purification of total RNA was performed with the Qiagen AllPrep DNA/RNA kit. Before analysis, reads from multiple sequencing runs of the same library were pooled. Processing in the source paper ran as follows. Reads were retained only if their TCR constant sequence matched exactly, and those retained reads were trimmed to 150 nt and grouped according to their 12-nt molecular barcodes. Reads in each barcode group were sub-clustered using a 15% Levenshtein threshold, and a quality-weighted consensus sequence was built for each RNA molecule. Non-functional sequences were removed, as were lower-count sequences one edit away from another. Based on a fit of two negative binomial distributions, barcode sub-clusters having less than 20% of the maximum read count were discarded. TCRdb cleaned the public reads at Q25 with fastp, built clones with MiXCR and kept in-frame beta chains. For every CDR3 protein sequence, its rows merge into one entry that carries the most common genes and DNA. TCRdb's processing, not the authors', yielded these V and J calls. The sample records about 65,000 distinct CDR3 sequences, about 17% of which are singletons. The ten largest clones capture under 1.5% of the sample.

General findings and caveats noted by the study authors: Clones above 20 RNA copies held over 97% of molecules in CMV-specific effector cells but under 1% in naive cells. Modeling gave about 3 recovered TCR RNA copies per cell versus roughly 10 by digital PCR, implying around 31% capture efficiency. Highly expanded clone sizes could be underestimated if identical TCR molecules share a barcode. Without barcode sub-clustering, chimeric consensus sequences inflated TCR diversity; chimeras reached as high as 47%. The naive libraries included spiked-in Jurkat TCR RNA (about ten copies' worth), and this Jurkat TCR RNA is not part of the donor repertoire. Spiked-in Jurkat TCR RNA equal to a single cell's worth was reported to be detectable even within one million naive CD8 T cells.

Libraries of naive CD8 T cells were built from anywhere between roughly 18,000 and 1,000,000 sorted cells, with 10%, 30% or 50% of the purified RNA used. On a BD FACSAria II, naive CD8 T cells were FACS-sorted as CD8+CD4-CCR7+CD45RA+ and collected into RLT Plus buffer. Detection sensitivity was tested by spiking Jurkat RNA equal to roughly ten TCR copies' worth into samples containing roughly 17,000-1,100,000 naive CD8 T cells. Enrichment of CD8 T cells was done with RosetteSep CD8+ T Cell Enrichment Cocktail plus Ficoll-Paque, and ACK red cell lysis came afterward. This sequence originates from a human donor in good health. Some libraries in this study had Jurkat cell RNA spiked in. Sequenced input: naive CD8+ T cells from blood, with Jurkat cell RNA spiked in. The cell subset or site label corresponds to: FACS-sorted CD8+CD4-CCR7+CD45RA+ naive T cells. The chain employs TRBV20-1 and TRBJ1-1, with the D gene not confidently named. The CDR3 reads as follows: CSAPDGLNTEAFF. The base sequence is TGCAGTGCCCCCGACGGACTGAACACTGAAGCTTTCTTT.